The sequence of this TCR beta chain was determined in a study of response to subunit inactivated influenza vaccine. Germline CDR1 and CDR2: SGHTA and FQGNSA. With 5 bases removed from V and 7 bases from J, the gap between germline ends came to 12 bases. This CDR3 has 12 amino acids. From the RT-PCR reads, TCRdb called clonotypes with MiXCR, one entry per CDR3 protein. The sample shows some 800,000 distinct CDR3 sequences, approximately 21% of them seen only once. As concerns this clonotype: The antigen is undetermined.

Whole-study results and caveats: New T cells are recruited in small numbers by each seasonal influenza vaccination, according to the authors' suggestion.

The origin of this receptor is a man in his forties or fifties who received an inactivated influenza vaccine. This chain uses TRBV7-2 with TRBJ2-7; the D gene is possibly TRBD2 (5 bases). Sample: PBMCs from blood, taken roughly 5 days after vaccination. This CDR3 reads CASSPTTREQYF. The CDR3 DNA reads TGTGCCAGCAGCCCAACCACTAGGGAGCAGTACTTC.